The present TCR beta chain was sequenced within a study of cytomegalovirus exposure and HLA in healthy donors. Study-level results: Accurate prediction of most subjects' HLA-A and HLA-B alleles from TCR beta sequences was reported. A few CMV-associated chains proved CMV antigen-specific in vitro.

Concerning this clone: The antigen is undetermined.

The length of the CDR3 is 15 residues. Trimming removed 4 bases from V and 3 bases from J, with 14 bases in between. Germline assignment: CDR1 SNHLY and CDR2 FYNNEI. PCR used 60 Vbeta primers and 13 Jbeta primers. The protocol was immunoSEQ multiplex PCR, while the TCRdb copy is restricted to in-frame clones and leaves out a portion. The sample carries some 98,000 clones, roughly four fifths recorded once. This TCR came from a human donor in good health. This rearrangement joins TRBV2 to TRBJ2-3, with TRBD1 as a possible D gene (5 bases). The sequenced material came from PBMCs. The CDR3 protein is CASSAMGLTTDTQYF. In DNA, the CDR3 is TGTGCCAGCAGTGCGATGGGGCTTACTACAGATACGCAGTATTTT.